The 18 T cell receptor beta chains presented below share a single source sample, sequenced in a study of T cell responses to AZD1222 COVID-19 vaccine. The table came from immunoSEQ multiplex PCR; TCRdb's copy has only in-frame clones and leaves some out. This sample has roughly 70,000 clones; 85% occur once, and the top ten carry around 21%. The sample in question was peripheral blood, obtained on day 0 of AZD1222 vaccination. Source of these receptors: an adult in good health.

Of note for this clone: The identical CDR3 is also encoded by other nucleotide sequences in the sample. The CDR3 here is CASSQGGNQPQHF. The CDR3 bases are TGCGCCAGCAGCCAGGGGGGCAATCAGCCCCAGCATTTT. The chain recombines TRBV5-1 with TRBJ1-5; 7 positions match TRBD1. After removal of 4 bases from V and 2 bases from J, the junction contained 0 bases not matched to a gene. This CDR3 has 13 amino acids. CDR1 and CDR2 from the germline V gene are SGHRS and YFSETQ. The complete variable domain, with remaining parts taken from reference TRBV5-1 and TRBJ1-5, reads KAGVTQTPRYLIKTRGQQVTLSCSPISGHRSVSWYQQTPGQGLQFLFEYFSETQRNKGNFPGRFSGRQFSNSRSEMNVSTLELGDSALYLCASSQGGNQPQHFGDGTRLSIL.

The chain carries TRBV5-4 and TRBJ1-6; 7 nucleotides align to TRBD1. Germline-derived CDR1 and CDR2 are SGHNT and YYREEE (reference sequence). V was clipped by 5 bases and J by 10 bases; unmatched bases: 9. This CDR3 contains 14 residues. This CDR3 reads CASSYRDSGSPLHF. The CDR3 nucleotides read TGTGCCAGCAGTTACCGGGACAGTGGATCACCCCTCCACTTT. Full variable domain (remainder filled in from reference TRBV5-4 and TRBJ1-6): ETGVTQSPTHLIKTRGQQVTLRCSSQSGHNTVSWYQQALGQGPQFIFQYYREEENGRGNFPPRFSGLQFPNYSSELNVNALELDDSALYLCASSYRDSGSPLHFGNGTRLTVT.

This clone turned up a few times. The chain is built from TRBV28 and TRBJ1-2; D gene uncertain. Trimming stripped 5 bases from V and 5 bases from J, with 15 bases between. CDR1 and CDR2 (germline): MDHEN, SYDVKM. The CDR3 consists of 14 residues. CDR3 region: CASSPSERTYGYTF. The CDR3 nucleotides are TGTGCCAGCAGTCCCTCGGAAAGAACATATGGCTACACCTTC.

V usage is TRBV11-1 and J usage is TRBJ2-2; no clear D gene. The ends were cut back, 3 bases at V and 5 bases at J, with 10 bases in the middle. This CDR3 is 14 amino acids long. Looked up from germline, CDR1 is SGHAT and CDR2 is FQDESV (reference sequence). Here the CDR3 reads CASSFPESTGELFF. CDR3 nucleotide sequence: TGTGCCAGCAGCTTCCCCGAGAGTACCGGGGAGCTGTTTTTT.

The rearrangement joins TRBV5-4 to TRBJ1-3; D is undetermined. Germline CDR1 is SGHNT and CDR2 is YYREEE (reference sequence). The V and J ends lost 0 bases and 0 bases respectively, with 10 bases between them. The CDR3 consists of 16 residues. The CDR3 bases are TGTGCCAGCAGCTTGGGTCCGCCAGACTCTGGAAACACCATATATTTT. Amino acid sequence: CASSLGPPDSGNTIYF.

This chain links TRBV10-2 with TRBJ1-2; 12 nucleotides match TRBD1. J was trimmed by 6 bases and V by 5 bases; bases with no gene match: 10. The CDR3 totals 16 residues. Germline CDR1 is WSHSY and CDR2 is SAAADI. The CDR3 nucleotides read TGCGCCAGCAGTAGACAGGGACAGGGGGCTCGGGATGGCTACACCTTC. This encodes CASSRQGQGARDGYTF.

This clone was observed once. The rearrangement joins TRBV4-2 to TRBJ2-1, with TRBD1 as a possible D gene (6 bases). Trimming stripped 4 bases from V and 2 bases from J, with 12 bases between. The CDR3 consists of 15 residues. The V gene's germline CDR1 is LGHNA and CDR2 YNFKEQ. The CDR3 is CASSRDRIAYNEQFF. For the CDR3, the DNA is TGTGCCAGCAGCCGAGACAGGATTGCCTACAATGAGCAGTTCTTC.

The V call is TRBV7-9, the J call TRBJ1-1, with TRBD1 matching over 9 bases. Per germline, CDR1 SEHNR and CDR2 FQNEAQ (reference sequence). The CDR3 extends over 14 amino acids. V shed 5 bases, J shed 0 bases, and the junction held 1 base outside the gene matches. The chain's CDR3 is CASSRQGVNTEAFF. CDR3 nucleotide sequence: TGTGCCAGCAGCAGACAGGGGGTGAACACTGAAGCTTTCTTT.

This clone was seen a single time. The chain combines TRBV19 with TRBJ2-3; D is perhaps TRBD1 (6 bases). CDR3 length: 15 residues. Germline V gene lookup returns CDR1 LNHDA and CDR2 SQIVND (reference sequence). Trimming cost V 4 bases and J 1 base, with 12 bases left between them. The CDR3 sequence is CASSRRQAGTDTQYF. The CDR3 region has the DNA TGTGCCAGTAGTAGACGACAGGCGGGCACAGATACGCAGTATTTT.

The sample holds one count of this clone. The chain employs TRBV25-1 and TRBJ2-7, with TRBD1 identical over 7 bases. After removal of 1 base from V and 0 bases from J, the junction contained 6 bases not matched to a gene. There are 16 residues in the CDR3. Looked up from germline, CDR1 is MGHDK and CDR2 is SYGVNS. The CDR3 here is CASSELGTADSYEQYF. The CDR3 bases are TGTGCCAGCAGTGAATTAGGGACAGCAGACTCCTACGAGCAGTACTTC.

This clone was seen a few times. The chain links TRBV27 to TRBJ1-1; D possibly corresponds to TRBD1 (5 bases). CDR3 length: 15 residues. Per germline, CDR1 MNHEY and CDR2 SMNVEV (reference sequence). The V end was cut by 5 bases, the J end by 0 bases, with 13 bases between. CDR3 sequence: CASSPTRQMNTEAFF. As DNA, the CDR3 is TGTGCCAGCAGTCCAACACGACAGATGAACACTGAAGCTTTCTTT.

As DNA, the CDR3 is TGTGCCATCAGTTTAGCGGGGGTTAACAATGAGCAGTTCTTC. Residues: CAISLAGVNNEQFF. The gene calls are TRBV10-3 and TRBJ2-1; 9 bases map to TRBD2. The J segment lost 5 bases and the V segment lost 5 bases, leaving 4 bases of the junction unmatched. The CDR3 spans 14 residues. Germline lookup yields CDR1 ENHRY and CDR2 SYGVKD.

V and J are TRBV6-1 and TRBJ1-5, with D unresolved. The CDR3 covers 16 residues. V shed 4 bases and J shed 3 bases, with 16 bases lying between them. Germline V CDR1 and CDR2: MNHNS, SASEGT. The CDR3 DNA reads as TGTGCCAGCAGTGCTTACCGGGCGAGGGACAATCAGCCCCAGCATTTT. Protein sequence: CASSAYRARDNQPQHF.

The chain uses TRBV7-9 and TRBJ1-4; D is possibly TRBD1 (5 bases). The CDR3 has 15 amino acids. Deletions cut 8 bases from V and 8 bases from J, with 21 bases between. From germline, CDR1 is SEHNR and CDR2 FQNEAQ (reference sequence). Written as DNA, the CDR3 is TGTGCCAGCGCGGAGCAGAGGGGTATCCGGGAAAAACTGTTTTTT. This sequence encodes CASAEQRGIREKLFF.

The J gene is TRBJ1-1, the V gene TRBV14; D gene unclear. CDR1 is SGHDN, CDR2 FVKESK, per germline. CDR3 length equals 14 residues. V was cut by 4 bases and J by 5 bases, with 14 bases left in between. The CDR3 bases are TGTGCCAGCAGCCGGGAACGGGGAGATACTGAAGCTTTCTTT. Residues: CASSRERGDTEAFF. The full variable domain, in which reference TRBV14 and TRBJ1-1 provide the parts outside the CDR3, is EAGVTQFPSHSVIEKGQTVTLRCDPISGHDNLYWYRRVMGKEIKFLLHFVKESKQDESGMPNNRFLAERTGGTYSTLKVQPAELEDSGVYFCASSRERGDTEAFFGQGTRLTVV.

In the case of this clone: The sample holds other DNA sequences that translate to the same CDR3. This sequence joins TRBV5-6 and TRBJ1-2; 7 nucleotides agree with TRBD1. This CDR3 comprises 15 residues. J lost 0 bases, V lost 4 bases, and 6 bases had no gene match. Germline V lookup: CDR1 SGHDT, CDR2 YYEEEE. CDR3 in amino acids: CASSPRTGANYGYTF. Written as DNA, the CDR3 is TGTGCCAGCAGCCCAAGGACAGGAGCTAACTATGGCTACACCTTC.

The rearrangement joins TRBV6-1 to TRBJ1-5; TRBD1 is a possible D gene (6 bases). V gave up 4 bases and J gave up 0 bases, with 7 bases separating them. This CDR3 is built from 14 residues. CDR1 is MNHNS and CDR2 is SASEGT in the germline V gene. CDR3 protein: CASSVTGSNQPQHF. The CDR3 region has the DNA TGTGCCAGCAGTGTGACAGGTAGCAATCAGCCCCAGCATTTT.

The rearrangement joins TRBV5-1 to TRBJ2-7; D is perhaps TRBD1 (6 bases). V was pared by 2 bases and J by 0 bases, with 9 bases between. The CDR3 runs 14 residues. CDR1 and CDR2 (germline): SGHRS, YFSETQ. As DNA, the CDR3 is TGCGCCAGCAGCTTTAAGGGGGACTCCTACGAGCAGTACTTC. Residues: CASSFKGDSYEQYF.